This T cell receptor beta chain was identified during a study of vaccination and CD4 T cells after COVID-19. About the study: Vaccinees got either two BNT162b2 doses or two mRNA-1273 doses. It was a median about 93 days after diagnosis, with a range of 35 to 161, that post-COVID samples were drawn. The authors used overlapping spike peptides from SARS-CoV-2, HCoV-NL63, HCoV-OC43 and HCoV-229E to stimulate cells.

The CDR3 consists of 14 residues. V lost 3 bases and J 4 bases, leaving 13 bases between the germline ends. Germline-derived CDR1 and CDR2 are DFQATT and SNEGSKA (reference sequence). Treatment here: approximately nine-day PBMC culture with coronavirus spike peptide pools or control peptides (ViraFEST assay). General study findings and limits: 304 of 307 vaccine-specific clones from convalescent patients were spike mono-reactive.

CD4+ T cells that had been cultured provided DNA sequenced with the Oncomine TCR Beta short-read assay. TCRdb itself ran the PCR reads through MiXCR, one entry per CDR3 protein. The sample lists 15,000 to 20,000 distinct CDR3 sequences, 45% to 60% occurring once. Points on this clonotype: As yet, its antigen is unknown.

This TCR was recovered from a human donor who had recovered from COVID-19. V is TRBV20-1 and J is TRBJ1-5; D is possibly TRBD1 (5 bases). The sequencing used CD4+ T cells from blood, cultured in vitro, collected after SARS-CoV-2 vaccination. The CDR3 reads CSARVGQFNQPQHF. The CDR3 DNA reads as TGCAGTGCTAGGGTCGGACAATTTAATCAGCCCCAGCATTTT.